What follows is one TCR beta chain and its context. In the source study's methods: Amplified reference gene primers provided the basis for estimating nucleated cell counts. Data came from immunoSEQ multiplex PCR; TCRdb stores just in-frame clones and leaves some out. V, J and clone size are taken as reported in that table, and D and trimming were inferred from the DNA itself. The sample includes more than 45,000 clones, 75% to 90% seen only once; the top ten take 1.4%. The CDR3 spans 14 residues. The V segment lost 8 bases and the J segment 0 bases; nucleotides outside the gene matches: 6. Germline V gene lookup returns CDR1 KGHSH and CDR2 LQKENI. These data belong to a study of blood T cell repertoires in COVID-19. Whole-study context: Acute-phase and convalescent COVID-19 samples originated in the United States, Italy and Spain. In each case, the material was cDNA or gDNA derived from T cells, B-cell-depleted T cells, or PBMCs.

The clonotype originates from a man aged 60 to 75 with acute or convalescent COVID-19. This chain links TRBV18 with TRBJ2-5; 7 positions match TRBD1. Sequencing was performed on peripheral blood. CDR3: CASLRDRDQETQYF. DNA for the CDR3: TGTGCCAGCCTACGTGACAGGGACCAAGAGACCCAGTACTTC.